The sequence of this T cell receptor (beta chain) was determined in a study of identical twins. The V gene lost 7 bases and the J gene lost 2 bases, with 15 bases spanning the gap. From germline, CDR1 is SGHRS and CDR2 YFSETQ. There are 15 residues in the CDR3. The table lists this clonotype with many counts. TCRdb called the 5' RACE reads again in MiXCR, with one record for every CDR3 protein. Of roughly 350,000 distinct CDR3 sequences in the sample, roughly 9% were seen once. The sequenced sample consisted of naive T cells sorted from blood. V is TRBV5-1 and J is TRBJ2-2, with D uncertain. This sequence originates from a woman between 45 and 60 years old in good health. The CDR3 reads CASGRTLLNTGELFF. In DNA, the CDR3 is TGCGCCAGCGGGCGTACCCTCTTAAACACCGGGGAGCTGTTTTTT. The full variable domain, completed using reference TRBV5-1 and TRBJ2-2, is KAGVTQTPRYLIKTRGQQVTLSCSPISGHRSVSWYQQTPGQGLQFLFEYFSETQRNKGNFPGRFSGRQFSNSRSEMNVSTLELGDSALYLCASGRTLLNTGELFFGEGSRLTVL.